This TCR beta chain was recovered during a study of metastatic and nonmetastatic thyroid tumors. Study at large: Malignant thyroid and benign thyroid patients provided blood and tumor or nodule tissue whose repertoires were compared. Broader study findings: Across blood and tumor, TCR beta diversity in malignant thyroid tumors was reportedly significantly higher than in benign nodules.

By share, this clone ranks as medium-sized. Antigen specificity is unknown. In the original workflow: Using the CDR3 differences seen across clinicopathological groups, the authors built a distant-metastasis classifier for papillary thyroid cancer, which was meant to discriminate distant-metastatic patients. TCRdb re-called the PCR reads through MiXCR. These V and J calls rely on TCRdb rather than the paper's analysis. The top ten clones hold around 3% of a sample with some 54,000 clones, around a sixth of them seen once. Patients had received no treatment of any kind before thyroid surgery. This clonotype was obtained from a female donor with papillary thyroid cancer or a benign thyroid nodule (not recorded which). Some clones in this sample may be carry-over from other donors' samples. The sample consisted of blood.

The CDR3 reads CASSDGNTPYEQYF. The DNA of the CDR3 is TGTGCCAGCAGTGACGGCAATACCCCCTACGAGCAGTACTTC. V gene TRBV6-1 combines with J gene TRBJ2-7; no firm D call. Germline V lookup: CDR1 MNHNS, CDR2 SASEGT. The CDR3 contains 14 residues. Trimming removed 3 bases from V and 2 bases from J, with 11 bases in between.